What follows is one TCR beta chain and its context. With 0 bases removed from V and 2 bases from J, the gap between germline ends came to 11 bases. This CDR3 has 16 residues. CDR1 is SGHDN and CDR2 is FVKESK in the germline V gene. These data belong to a study of technical replicates of blood from a handful of donors. Assay used: immunoSEQ multiplex PCR; TCRdb lists only in-frame clones, some missing. The sample lists about 13,000 clones; more than 75% were seen once. The sample taken for sequencing was PBMCs. The rearrangement joins TRBV14 to TRBJ2-1; tentative D call: TRBD1 (5 bases). This TCR was recovered from a human donor in good health. The CDR3 sequence is CASSQEGRGPYNEQFF. The DNA of the CDR3 is TGTGCCAGCAGCCAAGAGGGAAGGGGCCCCTACAATGAGCAGTTCTTC.